The 15 T cell receptor beta chains in this list originate from one sample, sequenced in a study of graft-versus-host responses after intestinal transplantation. For these receptors, no antigen is known. Libraries were prepared by immunoSEQ multiplex PCR; TCRdb keeps only in-frame clonotypes and omits some of them. The sample has 99,000 or so clones, about 90% seen once. The material sequenced was unstimulated CD4+ T cells sorted from spleen or lymph node cells, taken before intestinal transplant. These receptors originate from a human donor who received an intestinal transplant.

This clone showed up just once. V usage is TRBV4-2 and J usage is TRBJ1-6; D ambiguous. This CDR3 is built from 14 residues. The V gene lost 2 bases and the J gene lost 6 bases, with 8 bases spanning the gap. Germline V gene data show CDR1 as LGHNA and CDR2 as YNFKEQ. CDR3 region: CASSQSRLNSPLHF. In nucleotides, the CDR3 is TGTGCCAGCAGCCAATCCCGACTTAATTCACCCCTCCACTTT.

The gene calls are TRBV5-1 and TRBJ2-1; D may be TRBD2 (6 bases). The germline gives CDR1 SGHRS, CDR2 YFSETQ. V gave up 0 bases and J gave up 0 bases, with 25 bases separating them. The CDR3 spans 21 residues. The CDR3 loop is CASSLVIGLADPLSSYNEQFF. CDR3 nucleotide sequence: TGCGCCAGCAGCTTGGTTATTGGGTTAGCGGACCCCTTGAGCTCCTACAATGAGCAGTTCTTC.

J is TRBJ1-2 and V is TRBV6-1; 8 bases match TRBD1. Germline lookup yields CDR1 MNHNS and CDR2 SASEGT. V gave up 5 bases and J gave up 4 bases; unmatched junction bases: 6. CDR3 length: 14 amino acids. CDR3 amino acids: CASSSAGGSYGYTF. The CDR3 DNA sequence: TGTGCCAGCAGTTCAGCAGGGGGCAGCTATGGCTACACCTTC.

This clone was recorded only once. This chain joins TRBV7-7 and TRBJ2-7; a possible D gene is TRBD1 (6 bases). The germline V gene encodes CDR1 SSHAT and CDR2 FNYEAQ (reference sequence). The CDR3 contains 15 residues. The V and J ends lost 1 base and 0 bases respectively, with 10 bases between them. This CDR3 reads CASSLGQGSSYEQYF. In nucleotides, the CDR3 is TGTGCCAGCAGCTTAGGTCAGGGGAGCTCCTACGAGCAGTACTTC.

The chain carries TRBV5-5 and TRBJ2-2; D may be TRBD2 (5 bases). CDR1 is SGHKS and CDR2 is YYEKEE in the germline V gene (reference sequence). V gave up 6 bases and J gave up 0 bases, with 12 bases separating them. This CDR3 spans 15 amino acids. The CDR3 DNA sequence: TGTGCCAGCATCCGAGGGTCTCCGAACACCGGGGAGCTGTTTTTT. It specifies CASIRGSPNTGELFF.

The gene calls are TRBV18 and TRBJ1-5, with a weak D call TRBD1 (6 bases). Trimming cost V 6 bases and J 6 bases, with 12 bases left between them. The length of the CDR3 is 13 residues. Germline CDR1 KGHSH, CDR2 LQKENI. The CDR3 sequence: CASSSQGSQPQHF. As DNA, the CDR3 is TGTGCCAGCTCGTCACAGGGTAGTCAGCCCCAGCATTTT.

This rearrangement joins TRBV1 to TRBJ2-7; no DNA check was done on the table's D call, TRBD2. TRBV1 is a pseudogene locus. The CDR3 totals 16 residues. CDR3: CTSSQGRGTRAYEQYF. For the CDR3, the DNA is TGCACCAGCAGCCAGGGCCGAGGGACTAGGGCCTACGAGCAGTACTTC.

V is TRBV5-1 and J is TRBJ2-7; weak D call: TRBD1 (6 bases). Trimming stripped 0 bases from V and 1 base from J, with 8 bases between. The CDR3 contains 14 residues. The germline gives CDR1 SGHRS, CDR2 YFSETQ. DNA for the CDR3: TGCGCCAGCAGCTTGGGTCAGGGGTCCTACGAGCAGTACTTC. It encodes CASSLGQGSYEQYF. Complete variable domain (other parts from reference TRBV5-1 and TRBJ2-7): KAGVTQTPRYLIKTRGQQVTLSCSPISGHRSVSWYQQTPGQGLQFLFEYFSETQRNKGNFPGRFSGRQFSNSRSEMNVSTLELGDSALYLCASSLGQGSYEQYFGPGTRLTVT.

The rearrangement uses TRBV5-6 and TRBJ2-1; TRBD2 agrees at 10 bases. This CDR3 region has 15 residues. The germline gives CDR1 SGHDT, CDR2 YYEEEE. V shed 1 base and J 5 bases; nucleotides not matched to a gene: 3. The CDR3 region is CASSLRTSGHNEQFF. In DNA form, the CDR3 reads TGTGCCAGCAGCTTGAGGACTAGCGGCCACAATGAGCAGTTCTTC.

The chain combines TRBV4-2 with TRBJ2-5; TRBD1 might be the D (6 bases). The closer fit of TRBJ2-7 to the DNA end suggests the J call may be wrong. There are 15 residues in the CDR3. Germline V gene data show CDR1 as LGHNA and CDR2 as YNFKEQ. This chain's CDR3 is CASSQGRQESYEQYF. The CDR3, as DNA: TGTGCCAGCAGCCAGGGCCGACAGGAATCCTACGAGCAGTACTTC.

This clone was recorded once. This chain joins TRBV4-2 and TRBJ2-7; 12 bases line up with TRBD2. The germline V gene encodes CDR1 LGHNA and CDR2 YNFKEQ. The CDR3 has 21 amino acids. V shed 1 base and J 2 bases; nucleotides not matched to a gene: 18. The chain's CDR3 is CASSQGAPGLAGTGPTYEQYF. The CDR3 DNA reads as TGTGCCAGCAGCCAAGGCGCCCCGGGACTAGCGGGTACTGGACCCACCTACGAGCAGTACTTC.

The V call is TRBV7-9, the J call TRBJ1-2; maybe TRBD1 (6 bases). V was trimmed by 5 bases and J by 4 bases, leaving 11 bases between them. This CDR3 has 13 residues. In germline, CDR1 is SEHNR, CDR2 FQNEAQ (reference sequence). CDR3 bases: TGTGCCAGCAGCCGGACAGCCCTCTATGGCTACACCTTC. Protein sequence: CASSRTALYGYTF.

The gene calls are TRBV5-4 and TRBJ2-5; TRBD1 aligns across 8 bases. The ends lost 6 bases at V and 3 bases at J; junction bases unmatched: 4. Germline CDR1 and CDR2: SGHNT and YYREEE (reference sequence). The CDR3 spans 13 residues. Here the CDR3 reads CASIPDREETQYF. In DNA form, the CDR3 reads TGTGCCAGCATACCGGACAGGGAAGAGACCCAGTACTTC.

V usage is TRBV5-1 and J usage is TRBJ2-3; a possible D gene is TRBD1 (6 bases). CDR3 length: 14 residues. CDR1 and CDR2 (germline): SGHRS, YFSETQ. Trimming shortened V by 2 bases and J by 3 bases, and 10 bases separated the two germline ends. The CDR3 sequence: CASSLTTGTDTQYF. The CDR3, as DNA: TGCGCCAGCAGCTTAACCACAGGGACAGATACGCAGTATTTT.

V and J are TRBV4-1 and TRBJ1-4; D is perhaps TRBD1 (5 bases). V dropped 0 bases and J dropped 5 bases, with 7 bases sitting between them. The CDR3 consists of 14 residues. Germline CDR1 reads MGHRA; CDR2 reads YSYEKL. Here the CDR3 DNA reads TGCGCCAGCAGCCAAGAGGGGGGGAATGAAAAACTGTTTTTT. Amino acid sequence: CASSQEGGNEKLFF.